This T cell receptor beta chain appears in the sequencing data of a study of T-cell reconstitution after alpha-beta-depleted transplantation in children. CDR3 length equals 15 residues. Trimming pared 6 bases from V and 1 base from J, leaving 14 bases between. Per the germline V gene, CDR1 is KGHSH and CDR2 is LQKENI. The TCRbeta library incorporated unique molecular identifiers. TCRdb used MiXCR to reprocess the PCR reads, holding one entry per CDR3 protein. Of hundreds of thousands of distinct CDR3 sequences in the sample, under 9.5% were seen once. The receptor comes from a human donor who donated a stem cell graft to a child with acute lymphoblastic leukemia. This chain links TRBV18 with TRBJ2-3; D remains unclear. Source: PBMCs from the stem cell graft donor, taken from the stem cell graft. In nucleotides, the CDR3 is TGTGCCAGCTCGCGCAGCCCGGACCGCACAGATACGCAGTATTTT. Translating it yields CASSRSPDRTDTQYF.